The clone carrying this TCR beta chain was seen once. This sample was included in a study of blood T cell repertoires in COVID-19. Study-wide context: Donors in the United States, Italy and Spain gave samples during acute or convalescent COVID-19. Sample material is recorded as cDNA or gDNA derived from T cells, B-cell-depleted T cells, or PBMCs.

V dropped 5 bases and J dropped 1 base, with 17 bases sitting between them. CDR1 and CDR2 from the germline V gene are MGHRA and YSYEKL. This CDR3 contains 16 residues. Authors' data handling: Amplification of reference gene primers provided the estimated nucleated cell counts. The data were produced by immunoSEQ multiplex PCR, yet TCRdb's version contains in-frame clones alone and is incomplete. V and J calls and clone size are those listed in that table; D and trimming were worked out from the DNA. The sample holds over 200,000 clones, 83% seen once. This sequence originates from a man aged 80 or over with acute or convalescent COVID-19. The V and J genes are TRBV4-1 and TRBJ2-5, with a possible D match to TRBD2 (6 bases). Sequenced: peripheral blood. The CDR3 DNA reads TGCGCCAGCAGCAAAGGGCGGGGAGGACTCCAAGAGACCCAGTACTTC. Amino acids: CASSKGRGGLQETQYF.